This T cell receptor beta chain was retrieved from a study of cytomegalovirus exposure and HLA in healthy donors. This clone was seen only once. It was with 60 Vbeta and 13 Jbeta primers that the PCR ran. Profiling relied on immunoSEQ multiplex PCR, and the TCRdb table lists in-frame clones only, not all of them. The table shows roughly 190,000 clones, with roughly 79% occurring only once. V was trimmed by 6 bases and J by 4 bases, leaving 15 bases between them. CDR3 size: 14 residues. Germline V gene lookup returns CDR1 MNHNY and CDR2 SVGAGI (reference sequence). The chain carries TRBV6-6 and TRBJ1-1, with D possibly being TRBD1 (5 bases). This TCR derives from a woman aged 25 to 39 in good health and CMV-seropositive. Sequenced: PBMCs. The CDR3 reads CASSFTAGGTEAFF. CDR3 nucleotide sequence: TGTGCCAGCAGCTTTACAGCGGGGGGCACTGAAGCTTTCTTT.